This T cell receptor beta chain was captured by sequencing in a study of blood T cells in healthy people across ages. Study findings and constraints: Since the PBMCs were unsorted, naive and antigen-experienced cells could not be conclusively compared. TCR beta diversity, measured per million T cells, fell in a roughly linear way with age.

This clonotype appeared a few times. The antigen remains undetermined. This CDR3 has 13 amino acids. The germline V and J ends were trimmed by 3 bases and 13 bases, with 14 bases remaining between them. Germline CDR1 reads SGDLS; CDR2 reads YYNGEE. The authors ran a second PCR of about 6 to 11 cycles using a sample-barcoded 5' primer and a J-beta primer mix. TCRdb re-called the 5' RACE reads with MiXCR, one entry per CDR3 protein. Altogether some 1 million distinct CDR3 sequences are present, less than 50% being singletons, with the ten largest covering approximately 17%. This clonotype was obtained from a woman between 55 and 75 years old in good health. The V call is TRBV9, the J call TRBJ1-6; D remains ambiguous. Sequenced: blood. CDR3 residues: CASSASASRPLHF. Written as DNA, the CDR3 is TGTGCCAGCAGCGCCTCGGCTTCTAGGCCCCTCCACTTT.